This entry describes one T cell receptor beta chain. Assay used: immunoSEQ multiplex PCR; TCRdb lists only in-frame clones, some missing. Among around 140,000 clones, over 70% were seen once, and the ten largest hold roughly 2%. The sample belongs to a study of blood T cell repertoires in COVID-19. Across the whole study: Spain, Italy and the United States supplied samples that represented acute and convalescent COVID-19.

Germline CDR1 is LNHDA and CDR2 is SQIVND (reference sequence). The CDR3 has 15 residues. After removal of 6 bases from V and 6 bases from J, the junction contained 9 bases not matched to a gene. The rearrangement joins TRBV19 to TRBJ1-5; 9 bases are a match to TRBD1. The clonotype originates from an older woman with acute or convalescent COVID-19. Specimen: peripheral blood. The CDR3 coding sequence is TGTGCCAGTAGACGACCCGGGACAGGGTTTCAGCCCCAGCATTTT. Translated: CASRRPGTGFQPQHF.